The following is a T cell receptor beta chain sequence with its context. Its antigen is not identified. V dropped 6 bases and J dropped 0 bases, with 21 bases sitting between them. This CDR3 contains 17 residues. The germline gives CDR1 GTSNPN, CDR2 SVGIG (reference sequence). The sample belongs to a study of OX40 agonist ivuxolimab in advanced cancers. About the research overall: Partial responses, seen in three patients, involved one hepatocellular carcinoma and two cutaneous melanomas. Findings and limits, study-wide: Both blood CD4+ and CD8+ T cells showed clonal growth by week 6 at 0.1 to 3.0 mg/kg.

Any history of autoimmune disease or systemic immunosuppression disqualified patients. Data came from immunoSEQ multiplex PCR; TCRdb stores just in-frame clones and leaves some out. The profile shows more than 50,000 clones, around 83% of them singletons. The specimen was CD4+ or CD8+ T cells sorted from blood, collected in a trial of the OX40 agonist ivuxolimab. The chain links TRBV30 to TRBJ2-1, with D perhaps given as TRBD1 or TRBD2 (6 bases each). The sequence was collected from an adult with an advanced solid tumor such as melanoma, head and neck, liver or kidney cancer. This chain's CDR3 is CACEGGRLESSYNEQFF. The CDR3 DNA follows: TGTGCCTGCGAGGGGGGCCGACTCGAGAGCTCCTACAATGAGCAGTTCTTC. Based on the CDR3 plus reference TRBV30 and TRBJ2-1, the full variable domain is SQTIHQWPATLVQPVGSPLSLECTVEGTSNPNLYWYRQAAGRGLQLLFYSVGIGQISSEVPQNLSASRPQDRQFILSSKKLLLSDSGFYLCACEGGRLESSYNEQFFGPGTRLTVL.